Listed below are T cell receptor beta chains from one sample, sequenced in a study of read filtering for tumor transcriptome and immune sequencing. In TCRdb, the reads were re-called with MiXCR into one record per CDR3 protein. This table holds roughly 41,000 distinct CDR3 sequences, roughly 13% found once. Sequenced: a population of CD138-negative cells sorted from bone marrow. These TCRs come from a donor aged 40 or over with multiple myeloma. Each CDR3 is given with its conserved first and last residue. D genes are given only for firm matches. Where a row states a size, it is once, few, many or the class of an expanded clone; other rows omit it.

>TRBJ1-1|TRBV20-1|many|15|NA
TGCAGTGCTAGAGATCAAAGGCGGGGAAACACTGAAGCTTTCTTT
CSARDQRRGNTEAFF
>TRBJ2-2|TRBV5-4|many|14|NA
TGTGCCAGCAGCTTGAGCGGGAACACCGGGGAGCTGTTTTTT
CASSLSGNTGELFF
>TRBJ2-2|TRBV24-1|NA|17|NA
TGTGCCACCAATGATTCGAGCCCGGCAGGGATCACCGGGGAGCTGTTTTTT
CATNDSSPAGITGELFF
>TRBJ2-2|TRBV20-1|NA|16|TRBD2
TGCAGTGCTAGCCCCAGCGGGAGGGGGGACACCGGGGAGCTGTTTTTT
CSASPSGRGDTGELFF
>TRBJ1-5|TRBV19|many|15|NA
TGTGCCAGTAGTATGGGGCAGGTACTTGATCAGCCCCAGCATTTT
CASSMGQVLDQPQHF
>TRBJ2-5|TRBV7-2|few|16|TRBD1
TGTGCCAGCAGCTCGATCGACAGGGGTTACCAAGAGACCCAGTACTTC
CASSSIDRGYQETQYF
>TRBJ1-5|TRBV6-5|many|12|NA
TGTGCCAGTGGCCGGGACTTTCAGCCCCAGCATTTT
CASGRDFQPQHF
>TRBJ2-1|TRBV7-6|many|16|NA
TGTGCCAGCAGCTTACAGTCGCGCGGGCTAGGGGCAGAGCAGTTCTTC
CASSLQSRGLGAEQFF
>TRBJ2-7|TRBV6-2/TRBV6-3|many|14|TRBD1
TGTGCCAGCAGAAACCCCGGACAGGAGGACGAGCAGTACTTC
CASRNPGQEDEQYF
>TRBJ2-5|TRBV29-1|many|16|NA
TGCAGCGTTGAAGGCGTCCGGGGGCGTCGGGAAGAGACCCAGTACTTC
CSVEGVRGRREETQYF
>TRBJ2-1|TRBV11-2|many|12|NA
TGTGCCAGCAGCTTGTCTGACAATGAGCAGTTCTTC
CASSLSDNEQFF
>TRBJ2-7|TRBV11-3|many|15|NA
TGTGCCAGCAGCCCCAGGGGAGGACGGGGTGACGAGCAGTACTTC
CASSPRGGRGDEQYF
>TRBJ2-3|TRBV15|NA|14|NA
TGTGCCGCCAGCAGTGATCTAAAGTCAGATACGCAGTATTTT
CAASSDLKSDTQYF
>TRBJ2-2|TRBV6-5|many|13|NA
TGTGCCAGCAGTTACCAGGAAACCGGGGAGCTGTTTTTT
CASSYQETGELFF
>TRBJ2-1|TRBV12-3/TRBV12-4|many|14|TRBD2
TGTGCCAGCAGTTTTGTAGCGGGAGCGGATGAGCAGTTCTTC
CASSFVAGADEQFF
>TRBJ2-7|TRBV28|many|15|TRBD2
TGTGCCAGCAGGGATAGCGGGCCTAACGCCTACGAGCAGTACTTC
CASRDSGPNAYEQYF
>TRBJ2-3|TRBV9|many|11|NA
TGTGCCAGCAGCGTAGGCAGTACGCAGTATTTT
CASSVGSTQYF
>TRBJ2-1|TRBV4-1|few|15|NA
TGCGCCAGCAGCCCCGACAGTCGCTCCTACAATGAGCAGTTCTTC
CASSPDSRSYNEQFF
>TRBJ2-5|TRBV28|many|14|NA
TGTGCCAGCAGTGGGAGGGGACAGCAAGAGACCCAGTACTTC
CASSGRGQQETQYF
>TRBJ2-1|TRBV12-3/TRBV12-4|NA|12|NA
TGTGCTAGTGGTTTGCTCCGCAATGAGCAGTTCTTC
CASGLLRNEQFF
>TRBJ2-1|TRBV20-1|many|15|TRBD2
TGCAGTGCTAGAGGGGGGACTAGCGTCGACAATGAGCAGTTCTTC
CSARGGTSVDNEQFF
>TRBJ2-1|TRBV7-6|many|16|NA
TGTGCCAGCAGCTTAGCATGGGGCACAACCTACAATGAGCAGTTCTTC
CASSLAWGTTYNEQFF
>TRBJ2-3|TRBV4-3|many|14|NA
TGCGCCAGCAGCCAAGGTAGCGGCTCAGATACGCAGTATTTT
CASSQGSGSDTQYF
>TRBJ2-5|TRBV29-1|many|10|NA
TGCGGGGCGTACCGGGAGACCCAGTACTTC
CGAYRETQYF
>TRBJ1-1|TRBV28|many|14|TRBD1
TGTGCCAGCAGTCCACCTCGACAGGGCCCTGAAGCTTTCTTT
CASSPPRQGPEAFF
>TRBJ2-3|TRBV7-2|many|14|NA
TGTGCCAGCAGCTTATCCATCGGCACAGATACGCAGTATTTT
CASSLSIGTDTQYF
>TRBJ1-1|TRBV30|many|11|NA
TGTGCCTGGGACACTAACACTGAAGCTTTCTTT
CAWDTNTEAFF
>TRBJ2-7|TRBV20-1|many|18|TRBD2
TGCAGTGCTAGAGCTATTGGACTAGCGGGGTCCCTCCCCTACGAGCAGTACTTC
CSARAIGLAGSLPYEQYF
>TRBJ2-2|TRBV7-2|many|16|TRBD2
TGTGCCAGCAGCTCCCTAGCGGGAGAATGGTCCGGGGAGCTGTTTTTT
CASSSLAGEWSGELFF
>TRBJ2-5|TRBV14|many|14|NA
TGTGCCAGCAGCCAAGGGTGGGGAGGAGAGACCCAGTACTTC
CASSQGWGGETQYF
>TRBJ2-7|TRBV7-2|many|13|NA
TGTGCCAGCAGCGCGACAGAGTCCTACGAGCAGTACTTC
CASSATESYEQYF
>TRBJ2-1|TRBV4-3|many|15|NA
TGCGCCAGCAGCCAAGATAGTCAGCTTTACAATGAGCAGTTCTTC
CASSQDSQLYNEQFF
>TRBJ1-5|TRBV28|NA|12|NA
TGTGCCAGCGGTTTCGAAGGTCTGTCCCAGCATTTT
CASGFEGLSQHF
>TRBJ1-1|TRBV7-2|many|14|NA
TGTGCCAGCAGCTCGGGGCCCTTGAACACTGAAGCTTTCTTT
CASSSGPLNTEAFF
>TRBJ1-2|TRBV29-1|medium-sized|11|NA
TGCAGCGTCGGGACGGGCTATGGCTACACCTTC
CSVGTGYGYTF
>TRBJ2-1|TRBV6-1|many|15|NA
TGTGCCAGCAGCCCGCTAGGGGTAGTCTACAATGAGCAGTTCTTC
CASSPLGVVYNEQFF
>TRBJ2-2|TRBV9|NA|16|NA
TGTGCCAGCAGCGTAGTGTCACAGGCTCTCACCGGGGAGCTGTTTTTT
CASSVVSQALTGELFF
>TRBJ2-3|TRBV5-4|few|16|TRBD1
TGTGCCAGCAGCTTTGGGAGGGGACAGGGGAAAGATACGCAGTATTTT
CASSFGRGQGKDTQYF
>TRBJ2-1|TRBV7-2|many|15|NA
TGTGCCAGCAGCTCCGGGACAACTTCTTACAATGAGCAGTTCTTC
CASSSGTTSYNEQFF
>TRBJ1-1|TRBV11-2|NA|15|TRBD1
TGTGCCAGCAGCTCCCCGGGACAGGCATGGACTGACGCTTTCTTT
CASSSPGQAWTDAFF
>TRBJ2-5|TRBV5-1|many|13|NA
TGCGCCAGCAATTCAGGCAGACAAGAGACCCAGTACTTC
CASNSGRQETQYF
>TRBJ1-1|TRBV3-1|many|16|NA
TGTGCCAGCAGCCAAGATCGGTGGATGACGTACACTGAAGCTTTCTTT
CASSQDRWMTYTEAFF
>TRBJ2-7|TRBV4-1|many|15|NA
TGCGCCAGCAGCCAAGATCGTGGTTGGGACTACGAGCAGTACTTC
CASSQDRGWDYEQYF
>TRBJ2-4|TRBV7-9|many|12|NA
TGTGCCAGCAGCGGTCAGGGCCACATTCAGTACTTC
CASSGQGHIQYF
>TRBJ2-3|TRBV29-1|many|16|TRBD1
TGCAGCGTTGAGGTCCCGCCGGGACAGGGCATAGATACGCAGTATTTT
CSVEVPPGQGIDTQYF
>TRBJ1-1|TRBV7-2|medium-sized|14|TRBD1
TGTGCCAGCTTCGAGGACAGGGTCAACACTGAAGCTTTCTTT
CASFEDRVNTEAFF
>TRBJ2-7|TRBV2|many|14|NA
TGTGCCACCCAAAGACAGGTCCCTCTGGACGAGCAGTACTTC
CATQRQVPLDEQYF
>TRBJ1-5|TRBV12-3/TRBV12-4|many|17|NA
TGTGCCAGCAGTTTAGAGGCACTTAGCCAGAGCAATCAGCCCCAGCATTTT
CASSLEALSQSNQPQHF
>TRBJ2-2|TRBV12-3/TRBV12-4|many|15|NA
TGTGCCAGCAGGGAGGCGGGCCTCCGTTCCGGGGAGCTGTTTTTT
CASREAGLRSGELFF
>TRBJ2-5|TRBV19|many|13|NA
TGTGCCAGTAGCTACGTGTTCCAAGAGACCCAGTACTTC
CASSYVFQETQYF